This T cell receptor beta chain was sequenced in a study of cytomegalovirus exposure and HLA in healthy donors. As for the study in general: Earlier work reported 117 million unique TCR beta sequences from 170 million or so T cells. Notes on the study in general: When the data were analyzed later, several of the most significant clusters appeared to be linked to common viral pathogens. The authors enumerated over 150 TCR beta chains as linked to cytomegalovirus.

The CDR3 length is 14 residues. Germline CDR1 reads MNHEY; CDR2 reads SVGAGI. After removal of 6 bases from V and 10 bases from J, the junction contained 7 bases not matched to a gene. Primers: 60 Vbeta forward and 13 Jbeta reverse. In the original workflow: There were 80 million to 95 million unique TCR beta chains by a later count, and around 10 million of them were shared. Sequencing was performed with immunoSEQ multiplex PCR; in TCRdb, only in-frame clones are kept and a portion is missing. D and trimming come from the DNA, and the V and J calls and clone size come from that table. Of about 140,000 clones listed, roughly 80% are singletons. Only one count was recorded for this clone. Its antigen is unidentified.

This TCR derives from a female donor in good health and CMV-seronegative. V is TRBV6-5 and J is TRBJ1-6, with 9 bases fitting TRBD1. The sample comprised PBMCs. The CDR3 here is CASRRDREGSPLHF. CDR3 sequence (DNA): TGTGCCAGCAGAAGGGACAGGGAAGGATCACCCCTCCACTTT.